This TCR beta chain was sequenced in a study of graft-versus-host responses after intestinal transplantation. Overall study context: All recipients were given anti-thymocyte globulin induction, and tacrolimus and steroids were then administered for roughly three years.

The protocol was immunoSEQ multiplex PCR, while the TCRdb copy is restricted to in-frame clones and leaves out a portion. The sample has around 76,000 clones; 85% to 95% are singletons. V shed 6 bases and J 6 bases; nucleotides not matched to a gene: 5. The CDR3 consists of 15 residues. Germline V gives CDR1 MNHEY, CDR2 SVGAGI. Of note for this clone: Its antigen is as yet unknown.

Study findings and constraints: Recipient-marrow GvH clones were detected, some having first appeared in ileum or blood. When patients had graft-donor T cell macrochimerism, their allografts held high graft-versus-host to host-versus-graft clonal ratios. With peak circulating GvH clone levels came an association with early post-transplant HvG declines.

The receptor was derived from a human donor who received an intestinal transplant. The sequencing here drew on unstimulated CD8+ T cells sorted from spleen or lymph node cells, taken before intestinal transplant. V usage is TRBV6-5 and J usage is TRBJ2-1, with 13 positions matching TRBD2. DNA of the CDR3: TGTGCCAGCAGACGGACTAGCGGGAGCCTCAATGAGCAGTTCTTC. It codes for CASRRTSGSLNEQFF.